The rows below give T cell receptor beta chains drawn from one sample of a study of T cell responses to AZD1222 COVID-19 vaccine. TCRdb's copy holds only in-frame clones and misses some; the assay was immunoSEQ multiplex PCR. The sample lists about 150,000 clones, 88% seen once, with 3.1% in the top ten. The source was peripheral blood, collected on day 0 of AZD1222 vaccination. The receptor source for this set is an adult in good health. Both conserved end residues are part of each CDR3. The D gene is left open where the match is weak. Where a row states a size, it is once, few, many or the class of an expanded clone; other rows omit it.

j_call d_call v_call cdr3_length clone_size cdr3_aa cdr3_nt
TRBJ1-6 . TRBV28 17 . CASSSVGDPPYNSPLHF TGTGCCAGCAGTTCTGTCGGGGATCCCCCCTATAATTCACCCCTCCACTTT
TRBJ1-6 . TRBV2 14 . CASSGTANNSPLHF TGTGCCAGCAGTGGGACAGCTAATAATTCACCCCTCCACTTT
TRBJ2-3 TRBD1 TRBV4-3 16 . CASSQDTGGGIDTQYF TGCGCCAGCAGCCAGGATACAGGGGGCGGTATAGATACGCAGTATTTT
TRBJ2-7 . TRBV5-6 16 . CASSLGASQGSYEQYF TGTGCCAGCAGCTTGGGGGCCTCACAAGGATCCTACGAGCAGTACTTC
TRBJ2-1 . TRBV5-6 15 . CASSSTGASYNEQFF TGTGCCAGCAGCTCAACGGGGGCCAGCTACAATGAGCAGTTCTTC
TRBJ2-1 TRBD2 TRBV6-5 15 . CASRSSGGLYNEQFF TGTGCCAGCAGATCCAGCGGGGGGTTATACAATGAGCAGTTCTTC
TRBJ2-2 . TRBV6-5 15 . CASRPHRTNTGELFF TGTGCCAGCAGGCCTCATAGAACGAACACCGGGGAGCTGTTTTTT
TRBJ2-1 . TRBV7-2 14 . CASSGWGAGNEQFF TGTGCCAGCAGCGGATGGGGGGCCGGCAATGAGCAGTTCTTC
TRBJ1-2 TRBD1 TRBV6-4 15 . CASDTRTGDFYGYTF TGTGCCAGCGATACACGGACAGGGGATTTCTATGGCTACACCTTC
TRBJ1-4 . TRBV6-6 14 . CASSFKELDEKLFF TGTGCCAGCAGTTTCAAGGAGCTTGATGAAAAACTGTTTTTT
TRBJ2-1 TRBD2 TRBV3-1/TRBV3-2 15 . CASSPTRTSYNEQFF TGTGCCAGCAGTCCGACCCGGACTAGCTACAATGAGCAGTTCTTC
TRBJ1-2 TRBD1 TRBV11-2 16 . CASSTLGGGEGNGYTF TGTGCCAGCAGCACTTTAGGGGGCGGGGAGGGGAATGGCTACACCTTC
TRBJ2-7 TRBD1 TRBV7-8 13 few CASSDRQGYEQYF TGTGCCAGCAGCGACAGACAGGGATACGAGCAGTACTTC
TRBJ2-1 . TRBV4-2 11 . CASSRENEQFF TGTGCCAGCAGCCGGGAAAATGAGCAGTTCTTC
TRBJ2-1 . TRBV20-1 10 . CSALSHEQFF TGCAGTGCTCTTTCGCATGAGCAGTTCTTC
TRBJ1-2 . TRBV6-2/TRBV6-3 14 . CASSYRADSYGYTF TGTGCCAGCAGTTACCGGGCGGACAGCTATGGCTACACCTTC
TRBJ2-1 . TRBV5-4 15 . CASSPRKTGSDEQFF TGTGCCAGCAGCCCCCGTAAAACAGGGTCAGATGAGCAGTTCTTC
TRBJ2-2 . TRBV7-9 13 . CASSLENTGELFF TGTGCCAGCAGCTTGGAGAACACCGGGGAGCTGTTTTTT
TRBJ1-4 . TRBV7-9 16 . CASSALRGGSNEKLFF TGTGCCAGCAGCGCCCTTCGAGGGGGGTCTAATGAAAAACTGTTTTTT
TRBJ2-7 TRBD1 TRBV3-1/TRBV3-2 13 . CASSQGQGGEQYF TGTGCCAGCAGCCAGGGACAGGGGGGCGAGCAGTACTTC
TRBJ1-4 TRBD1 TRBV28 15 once CASSSGGGDDEKLFF TGTGCCAGCAGTTCCGGAGGGGGCGATGATGAAAAACTGTTTTTT
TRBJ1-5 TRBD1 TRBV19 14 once CASSKDRGLQPQHF TGTGCCAGTAGTAAGGACAGGGGTTTGCAGCCCCAGCATTTT
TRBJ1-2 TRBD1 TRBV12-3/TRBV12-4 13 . CASSSGTGGSFTF TGTGCCAGCAGTTCCGGGACAGGGGGATCTTTCACCTTC
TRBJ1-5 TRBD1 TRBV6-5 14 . CASSSGGPLGPQHF TGTGCCAGCAGTTCAGGGGGCCCACTAGGGCCCCAGCATTTT
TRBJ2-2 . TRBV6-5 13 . CASSSVNTGELFF TGTGCCAGCAGTAGCGTCAACACCGGGGAGCTGTTTTTT
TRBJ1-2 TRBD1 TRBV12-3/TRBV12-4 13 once CASSLQGNYGYTF TGTGCCAGCAGTCTACAGGGGAACTATGGCTACACCTTC
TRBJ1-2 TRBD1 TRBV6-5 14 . CASRPTGVGYGYTF TGTGCCAGCAGACCGACAGGGGTAGGCTATGGCTACACCTTC
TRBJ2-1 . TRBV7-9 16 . CASSPRGRLIDNEQFF TGTGCCAGCAGCCCCCGGGGTAGGTTAATCGACAATGAGCAGTTCTTC
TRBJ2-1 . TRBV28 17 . CASSQRDSASSYNEQFF TGTGCCAGCAGTCAAAGAGACTCCGCGAGCTCCTACAATGAGCAGTTCTTC
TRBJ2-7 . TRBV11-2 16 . CASSLALEGFKAGQYF TGTGCCAGCAGCTTAGCTTTAGAGGGGTTCAAGGCCGGGCAGTACTTC
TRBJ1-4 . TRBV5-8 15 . CASSVDTGTNEKLFF TGTGCCAGCAGCGTAGACACAGGGACTAATGAAAAACTGTTTTTT
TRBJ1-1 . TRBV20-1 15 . CSASRSGPMNTEAFF TGCAGTGCTAGTAGGTCAGGGCCAATGAACACTGAAGCTTTCTTT
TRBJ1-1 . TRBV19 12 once CASSLMNTEAFF TGTGCCAGTAGTCTTATGAACACTGAAGCTTTCTTT
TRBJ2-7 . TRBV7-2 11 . CASSLAHEQYF TGTGCCAGCAGCCTAGCCCACGAGCAGTACTTC
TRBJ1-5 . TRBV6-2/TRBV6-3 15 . CASSYSRQVNQPQHF TGTGCCAGCAGTTACTCGAGGCAGGTGAATCAGCCCCAGCATTTT
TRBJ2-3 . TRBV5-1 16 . CASSLDLEPSTDTQYF TGCGCCAGCAGCTTGGATCTGGAACCCAGCACAGATACGCAGTATTTT
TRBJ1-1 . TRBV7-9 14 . CASSLTTGNTEAFF TGTGCCAGCAGCTTGACCACAGGGAACACTGAAGCTTTCTTT
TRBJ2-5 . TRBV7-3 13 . CASSLSMQETQYF TGTGCCAGCAGCTTAAGCATGCAAGAGACCCAGTACTTC
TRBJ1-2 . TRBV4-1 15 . CASSLYRDGGSGYTF TGCGCCAGCAGCCTTTACCGGGACGGGGGATCCGGCTACACCTTC
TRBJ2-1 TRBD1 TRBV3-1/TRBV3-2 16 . CASSPRPGTAYNEQFF TGTGCCAGCAGCCCTCGTCCCGGGACAGCCTACAATGAGCAGTTCTTC
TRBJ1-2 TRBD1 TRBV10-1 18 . CASSESRTGGLSNYGYTF TGCGCCAGCAGTGAGTCGAGGACAGGGGGCCTATCTAACTATGGCTACACCTTC
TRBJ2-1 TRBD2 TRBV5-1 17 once CASRRRTSVGPYNEQFF TGCGCCAGCAGACGCCGGACTAGCGTAGGCCCCTACAATGAGCAGTTCTTC
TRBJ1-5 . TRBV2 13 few CASKAESNQPQHF TGTGCCAGCAAGGCAGAGAGCAATCAGCCCCAGCATTTT
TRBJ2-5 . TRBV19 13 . CASSTDGGSTQYF TGTGCCAGTAGTACGGACGGGGGATCGACCCAGTACTTC
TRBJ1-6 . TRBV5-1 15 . CASSLGREGDSPLHF TGCGCCAGCAGCTTGGGGCGAGAAGGGGATTCACCCCTCCACTTT
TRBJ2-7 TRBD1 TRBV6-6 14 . CASSYQGQGGEQYF TGTGCCAGCAGTTACCAGGGACAGGGAGGCGAGCAGTACTTC
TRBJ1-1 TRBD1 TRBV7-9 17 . CASSSPRDRSQNTEAFF TGTGCCAGCAGCTCACCCCGGGACAGAAGCCAGAACACTGAAGCTTTCTTT
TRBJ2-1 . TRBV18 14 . CASSPPKPAYEQFF TGTGCCAGCTCACCACCCAAACCAGCTTATGAGCAGTTCTTC
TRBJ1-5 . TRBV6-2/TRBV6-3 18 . CASSRPPTATLSNQPQHF TGTGCCAGCAGCCGGCCCCCGACAGCGACCCTTAGCAATCAGCCCCAGCATTTT
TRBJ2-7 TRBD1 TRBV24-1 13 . CAVPPPDRDEQYF TGTGCTGTACCACCACCCGACAGGGACGAGCAGTACTTC
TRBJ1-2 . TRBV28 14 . CASSLPRAHYGYTF TGTGCCAGCAGTTTACCCAGGGCCCACTATGGCTACACCTTC
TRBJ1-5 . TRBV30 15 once CAWSIRGWGNQPQHF TGTGCCTGGAGTATTAGGGGGTGGGGCAATCAGCCCCAGCATTTT
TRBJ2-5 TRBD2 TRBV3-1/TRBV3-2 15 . CASSQGTSGGETQYF TGTGCCAGCAGCCAAGGGACTAGCGGGGGAGAGACCCAGTACTTC
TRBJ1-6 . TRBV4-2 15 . CASSQVVDGDSPLHF TGTGCCAGCAGCCAAGTAGTGGACGGCGATTCACCCCTCCACTTT
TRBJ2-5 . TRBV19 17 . CASSMVPTRPQQETQYF TGTGCCAGTAGTATGGTCCCGACTAGACCTCAGCAAGAGACCCAGTACTTC
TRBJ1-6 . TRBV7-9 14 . CASSSLRLNSPLHF TGTGCCAGCAGTTCACTAAGGTTGAATTCACCCCTCCACTTT
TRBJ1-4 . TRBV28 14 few CASSSPDTNEKLFF TGTGCCAGCAGTTCCCCGGACACGAATGAAAAACTGTTTTTT
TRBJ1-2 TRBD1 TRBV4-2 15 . CASSQLTGGGYGYTF TGTGCCAGCAGCCAACTCACAGGGGGCGGCTATGGCTACACCTTC
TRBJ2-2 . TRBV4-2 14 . CASSTGTNTGELFF TGTGCCAGTTCGACCGGGACTAACACCGGGGAGCTGTTTTTT
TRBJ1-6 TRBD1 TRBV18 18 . CASSLTAAETGYNSPLHF TGTGCCAGCTCACTAACTGCGGCCGAGACAGGGTATAATTCACCCCTCCACTTT